The entry below gives a single T cell receptor (beta chain) sequence along with its context. The antigen remains undetermined. This CDR3 is built from 12 residues. From germline, CDR1 is LNHNV and CDR2 YYDKDF (reference sequence). The germline V and J ends were trimmed by 8 bases and 6 bases, with 10 bases remaining between them. cDNA prepared by RNA extraction and subsequent reverse transcription served as the template for sequencing. The protocol was immunoSEQ multiplex PCR, while the TCRdb copy is restricted to in-frame clones and leaves out a portion. The sample has about 12,000 clones; around three fifths are singletons. This sample is drawn from a study of CD8+ T cells in alopecia areata. Across the study: Tofacitinib lasted 6 to 18 months, then 6 months off drug.

General study points: Lesional tissue from the scalp (especially in alopecia totalis/universalis) showed higher clonality than normal scalp. Mice gave a clearer picture of TCR sharing than patients did, possibly for HLA-related reasons.

Peripheral blood, together with lesional scalp punch biopsies, was collected from alopecia areata patients. Sequenced material: skin. The source is a human donor with alopecia areata. The V and J genes are TRBV15 and TRBJ1-4; the D is unclear. The CDR3 protein is CATGWTDEKLFF. DNA of the CDR3: TGTGCCACCGGCTGGACGGATGAAAAACTGTTTTTT.